The clone carrying this T cell receptor beta chain was counted a single time. Its antigen is undetermined. The length of the CDR3 is 13 residues. CDR1 and CDR2 (germline): MNHEY, SVGAGI. V was trimmed by 8 bases and J by 3 bases, leaving 11 bases between them. This record comes from a study of T cells in narcolepsy. Overall study: Enrolled donors included narcolepsy type 1 or type 2 patients and healthy controls. General study points: Comparing one patient's CSF and blood CD4+ clonotypes highlighted HCRT- and TRIB2-specific autoreactive clonotypes. Some memory CD4+ repertoires had no autoreactive clone sequences. Blood of same and different patients, but not healthy controls, reportedly held recurring autoreactive clonotypes.

The protocol was immunoSEQ multiplex PCR, while the TCRdb copy is restricted to in-frame clones and leaves out a portion. In the table there are 25,000 to 35,000 clones, under 85% of which are singletons. The receptor was derived from a human donor in good health. Sequenced: memory (CD45RA-) CD4+ T cells from blood. The chain recombines TRBV6-5 with TRBJ1-5; D is uncertain. DNA for the CDR3: TGTGCCAGCTCCGCAGCCTACAATCAGCCCCAGCATTTT. It encodes CASSAAYNQPQHF.